This T cell receptor (beta chain) was sequenced during a study of blood T cell repertoires in COVID-19 (dated by TCRdb to 2019 to 2021). A note on the overall study: The collaborator samples originated in the United States, Italy and Spain and spanned the acute and convalescent phases of COVID-19. The prospective study material was composed of cDNA or gDNA derived from T cells, B-cell-depleted T cells, or PBMCs. Subjects who had been exposed to COVID-19, were actively infected with it, or had recovered from it provided the deeply sampled blood TCRbeta repertoires that made up the dataset. A freely available public database, intended as a resource for researchers studying the immune response to SARS-CoV-2, is where the repertoires were released. The samples were drawn from two sources: the first 160 participants of the ongoing ImmuneRACE study, and 1,000 to 1,500 subjects contributed by 6 global collaborators. A de-identified subject ID, COVID-19 status, age in years and sex were almost always included in the sample metadata. Where available, HLA class I and class II types were obtained from metadata supplied by the sample provider rather than from assay-based typing.

The CDR3 holds 16 amino acids from the cysteine to the phenylalanine. Of all the DNA, just the CDR3 is kept, 48 bases in frame from base 1. TCRbeta CDR3 regions were amplified from genomic DNA by means of the immunoSEQ Assay, a bias-controlled multiplex PCR. Regarding the original processing steps: Within the assay, amplification of reference gene primers was used to estimate how many nucleated cells each sample contained. Sequence reads were collapsed and filtered to measure the absolute abundance of every unique TCRbeta CDR3 rearrangement. For each sample, productive Simpson clonality was calculated by taking the square root of Simpson's diversity index across productive rearrangements. Entries here come from immuneACCESS through TCRdb and include only in-frame sequences with V and J called. Some clones fail to appear in such tables; in the studies checked, an unresolved V gene covers under half of the shortfall, and the cause of the remainder is unknown. The DNA was the basis for D and trimming; V, J and clone size are from that table. This sample gives more than 90,000 clones in total; approximately 88% of them show up just once. The ten largest account for roughly 0.83% of the sample.

In regard to this clone: Its antigen is unknown. Base qualities are not at hand, and no much larger clone is one base apart.

Results the study describes overall, beyond this receptor: How much clinical and demographic metadata was included differed by source and by participant, and the metadata was provided uncurated.

Whole blood was collected in K2EDTA tubes by collaborating institutions according to the institutions' own protocols. For TCRbeta analysis, collaborators shipped samples as frozen whole blood, isolated PBMCs, or DNA extracted from either of those sample types. Here the chain combines TRBV21-1 and TRBJ1-1; TRBD1 reflects the table's D call only, with no check against the DNA. TRBV21-1 is reported as a pseudogene. The sequenced material came from peripheral blood. This sequence was found in a woman aged 70-85 years with acute or convalescent COVID-19. The base sequence is TGTGCCAGCAGCAAGGGTTGTACAGGTGACAACACTGAAGCTTTCTTT. Its translation reads: CASSKGCTGDNTEAFF.